This T cell receptor beta chain was identified in a study of blood T cell repertoires in COVID-19 (dated by TCRdb to 2018 to 2021). In terms of the full investigation: Collaborator samples came from the United States, Italy and Spain and covered acute and convalescent phases of COVID-19. The prospective study material was composed of cDNA or gDNA derived from T cells, B-cell-depleted T cells, or PBMCs. The samples were drawn from two sources: the first 160 participants of the ongoing ImmuneRACE study, and over 1,000 subjects contributed by 6 global collaborators. Subjects who had been exposed to COVID-19, were actively infected with it, or had recovered from it provided the deeply sampled blood TCRbeta repertoires that made up the dataset. Where available, HLA class I and class II types were taken from metadata supplied by the sample provider and were not determined by assay-based typing. Nearly every sample came with metadata listing a de-identified subject ID, COVID-19 status, age in years and sex. The repertoires were released in a freely available public database intended as a resource for research on the immune response to SARS-CoV-2.

The CDR3 runs 17 residues from the cysteine to the phenylalanine. Here the CDR3 DNA is all that survives: 51 bases in frame from base 1. CDR1 is given as LGHNA and CDR2 as YSLEER, both from the germline V gene. Trimming takes 4 bases from V and 2 bases from J, and the germline ends sit 18 bases apart. The immunoSEQ Assay, a bias-controlled multiplex PCR, was used to amplify TCRbeta CDR3 regions from genomic DNA. On the study's bioinformatics: The number of nucleated cells in each sample was estimated from the amplification of reference gene primers within the assay. To quantify the absolute abundance of each unique TCRbeta CDR3 rearrangement, sequence reads were collapsed and filtered. For each sample, productive Simpson clonality was calculated as the square root of Simpson's diversity index over productive rearrangements. TCRdb re-hosts the immuneACCESS table, in-frame sequences only. Its copies lack some clones; in the studies checked, an unresolved V gene accounts for under half of them, and the cause for the rest is not known. That table is the source of V, J and clone size, and D and trimming were worked out from the DNA. The sample yields around 250,000 clones; approximately 90% were counted once. The ten largest clones take up 3% of the sample.

Points the paper makes about the study in general: Clinical and demographic metadata were provided uncurated, with the amount varying by source and participant.

Points on this clone: Its binding antigen is unknown. No clone much larger than this one lies a single base away; base qualities are absent.

Whole blood was collected in K2EDTA tubes by collaborating institutions according to the institutions' own protocols. For TCRbeta analysis, collaborators shipped samples in one of three forms: frozen whole blood, isolated PBMCs, or DNA extracted from either of those sample types. The receptor chain draws on TRBV4-3 and TRBJ2-1; the D gene is perhaps TRBD2, from 6 matching bases. The sequenced sample consisted of peripheral blood. This sequence originates from a woman in her twenties or thirties with active or convalescent COVID-19. The CDR3 region has the sequence CASSLSPGGATYNEQFF. The nucleotide sequence is given as TGCGCCAGCAGCCTATCACCCGGCGGGGCAACCTACAATGAGCAGTTCTTC.